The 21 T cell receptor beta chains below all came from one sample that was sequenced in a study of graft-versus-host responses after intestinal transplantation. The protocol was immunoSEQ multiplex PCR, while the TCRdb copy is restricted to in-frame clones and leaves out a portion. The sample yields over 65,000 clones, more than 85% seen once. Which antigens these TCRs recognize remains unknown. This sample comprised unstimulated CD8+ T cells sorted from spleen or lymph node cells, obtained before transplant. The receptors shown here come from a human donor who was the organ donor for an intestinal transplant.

The CDR3 spells CASTYWTGSNEKLFF. CDR3 DNA: TGTGCCAGTACTTATTGGACGGGTTCTAATGAAAAACTGTTTTTT. This rearrangement joins TRBV19 to TRBJ1-4, with D unclear. CDR1 and CDR2 from the germline V gene are LNHDA and SQIVND (reference sequence). The CDR3 is 15 residues long. Between the trimmed V and J ends, which lost 7 bases and 3 bases, there was a span of 15 bases.

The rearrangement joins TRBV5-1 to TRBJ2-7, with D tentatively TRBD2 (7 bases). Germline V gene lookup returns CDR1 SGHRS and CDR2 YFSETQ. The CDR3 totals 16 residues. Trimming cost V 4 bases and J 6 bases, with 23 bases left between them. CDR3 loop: CASSPGGGGAPPEQYF. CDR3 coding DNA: TGCGCCAGCAGCCCTGGGGGCGGGGGCGCCCCCCCCGAGCAGTACTTC.

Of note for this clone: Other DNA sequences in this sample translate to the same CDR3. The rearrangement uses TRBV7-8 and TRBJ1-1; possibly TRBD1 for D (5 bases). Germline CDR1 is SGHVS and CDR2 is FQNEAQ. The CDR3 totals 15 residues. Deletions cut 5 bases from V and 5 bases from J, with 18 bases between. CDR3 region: CASSPRGQGRTEAFF. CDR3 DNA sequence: TGTGCCAGCAGCCCGCGGGGTCAGGGAAGGACTGAAGCTTTCTTT.

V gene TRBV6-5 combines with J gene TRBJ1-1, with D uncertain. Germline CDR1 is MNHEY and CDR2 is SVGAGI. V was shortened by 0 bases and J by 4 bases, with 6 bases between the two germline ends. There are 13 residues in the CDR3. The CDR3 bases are TGTGCCAGCAGTTACTCGAAAAGCACTGAAGCTTTCTTT. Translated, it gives CASSYSKSTEAFF.

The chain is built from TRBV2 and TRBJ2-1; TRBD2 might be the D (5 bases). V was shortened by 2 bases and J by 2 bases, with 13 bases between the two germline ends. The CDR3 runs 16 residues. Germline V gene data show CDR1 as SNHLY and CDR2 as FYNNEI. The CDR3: CASSERVAQPYNEQFF. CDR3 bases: TGTGCCAGCAGTGAAAGGGTAGCGCAACCCTACAATGAGCAGTTCTTC. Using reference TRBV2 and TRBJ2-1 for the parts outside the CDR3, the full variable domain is EPEVTQTPSHQVTQMGQEVILRCVPISNHLYFYWYRQILGQKVEFLVSFYNNEISEKSEIFDDQFSVERPDGSNFTLKIRSTKLEDSAMYFCASSERVAQPYNEQFFGPGTRLTVL.

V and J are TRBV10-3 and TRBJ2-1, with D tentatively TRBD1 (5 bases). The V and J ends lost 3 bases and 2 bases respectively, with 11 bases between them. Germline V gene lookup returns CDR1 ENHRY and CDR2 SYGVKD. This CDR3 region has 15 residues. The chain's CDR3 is CAISEGDGAYNEQFF. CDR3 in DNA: TGTGCCATCAGTGAAGGGGATGGGGCCTACAATGAGCAGTTCTTC.

CDR3 coding DNA: TGCGCCAGCAGCCACCAGCTGGGACAGGGGGCGCTTGAGCAGTACTTC. Its translation is CASSHQLGQGALEQYF. V is TRBV4-1 and J is TRBJ2-5; 12 bases are a match to TRBD1. V gave up 3 bases and J gave up 11 bases; unmatched junction bases: 13. This CDR3 contains 16 residues. Germline CDR1 MGHRA, CDR2 YSYEKL.

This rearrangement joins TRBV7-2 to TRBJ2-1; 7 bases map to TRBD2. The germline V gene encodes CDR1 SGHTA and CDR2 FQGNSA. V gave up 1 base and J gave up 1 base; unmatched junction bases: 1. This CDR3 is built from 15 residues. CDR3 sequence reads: CASSLVGLSYNEQFF. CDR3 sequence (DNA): TGTGCCAGCAGCTTAGTGGGACTATCCTACAATGAGCAGTTCTTC. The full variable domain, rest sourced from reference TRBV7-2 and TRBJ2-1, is GAGVSQSPSNKVTEKGKDVELRCDPISGHTALYWYRQSLGQGLEFLIYFQGNSAPDKSGLPSDRFSAERTGGSVSTLTIQRTQQEDSAVYLCASSLVGLSYNEQFFGPGTRLTVL.

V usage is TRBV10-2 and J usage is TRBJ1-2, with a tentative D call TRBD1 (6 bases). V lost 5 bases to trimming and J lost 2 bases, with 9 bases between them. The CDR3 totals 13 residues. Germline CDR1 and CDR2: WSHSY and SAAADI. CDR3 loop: CASSLDSNYGYTF. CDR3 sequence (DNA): TGCGCCAGCAGTCTGGACAGCAACTATGGCTACACCTTC.

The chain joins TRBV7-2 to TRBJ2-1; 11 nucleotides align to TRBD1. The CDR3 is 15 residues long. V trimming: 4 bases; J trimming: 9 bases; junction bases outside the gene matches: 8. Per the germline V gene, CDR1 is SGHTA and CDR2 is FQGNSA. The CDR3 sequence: CASSYGTGGRGEQFF. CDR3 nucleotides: TGTGCCAGCAGCTACGGGACAGGGGGTCGGGGTGAGCAGTTCTTC.

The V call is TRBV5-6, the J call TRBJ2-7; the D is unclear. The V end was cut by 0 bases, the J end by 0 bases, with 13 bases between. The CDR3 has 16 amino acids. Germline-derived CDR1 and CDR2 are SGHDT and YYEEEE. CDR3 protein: CASSLGFLLGSYEQYF. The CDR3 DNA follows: TGTGCCAGCAGCTTGGGGTTTTTGTTGGGCTCCTACGAGCAGTACTTC.

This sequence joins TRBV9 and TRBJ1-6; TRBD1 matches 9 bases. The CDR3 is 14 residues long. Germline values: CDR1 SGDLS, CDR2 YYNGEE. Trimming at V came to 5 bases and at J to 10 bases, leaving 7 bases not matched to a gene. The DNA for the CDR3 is TGTGCCAGCAGAGGGGGACAGGGTGGCTCACCCCTCCACTTT. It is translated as CASRGGQGGSPLHF.

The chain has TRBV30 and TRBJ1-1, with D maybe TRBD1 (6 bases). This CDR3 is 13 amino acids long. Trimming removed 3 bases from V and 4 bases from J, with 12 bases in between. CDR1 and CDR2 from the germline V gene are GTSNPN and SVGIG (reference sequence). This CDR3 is CAWREQGGTEAFF. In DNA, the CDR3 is TGTGCCTGGAGGGAACAGGGAGGCACTGAAGCTTTCTTT.

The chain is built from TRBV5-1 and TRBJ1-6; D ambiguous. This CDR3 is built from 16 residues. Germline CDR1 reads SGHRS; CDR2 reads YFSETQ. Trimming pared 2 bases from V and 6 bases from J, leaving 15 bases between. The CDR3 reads CASSFSVEGVNSPLHF. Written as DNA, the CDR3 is TGCGCCAGCAGCTTCTCCGTGGAGGGTGTTAATTCACCCCTCCACTTT.

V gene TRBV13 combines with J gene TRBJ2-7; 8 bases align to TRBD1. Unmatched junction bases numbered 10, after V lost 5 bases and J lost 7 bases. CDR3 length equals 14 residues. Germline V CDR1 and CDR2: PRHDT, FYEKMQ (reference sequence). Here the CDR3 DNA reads TGTGCCAGCAGCGCCCGGACAGGGTTCAGGGAGCAGTACTTC. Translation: CASSARTGFREQYF.

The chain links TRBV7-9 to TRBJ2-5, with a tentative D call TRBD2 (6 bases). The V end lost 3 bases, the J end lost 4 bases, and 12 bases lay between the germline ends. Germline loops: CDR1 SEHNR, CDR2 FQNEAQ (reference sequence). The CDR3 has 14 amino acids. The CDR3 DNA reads TGTGCCAGCAGCTTGACTAGGCGATCAGAGACCCAGTACTTC. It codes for CASSLTRRSETQYF.

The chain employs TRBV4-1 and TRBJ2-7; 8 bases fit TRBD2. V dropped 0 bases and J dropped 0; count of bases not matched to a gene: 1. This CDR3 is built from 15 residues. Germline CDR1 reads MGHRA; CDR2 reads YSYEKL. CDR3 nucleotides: TGCGCCAGCAGCCAAGACGGACTAGCCTCCTACGAGCAGTACTTC. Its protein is CASSQDGLASYEQYF.

The CDR3 region is CASSLPGDNEQFF. CDR3 nucleotide sequence: TGTGCCAGCAGCTTGCCGGGGGACAATGAGCAGTTCTTC. The chain recombines TRBV5-5 with TRBJ2-1; D may be TRBD2 (6 bases). This CDR3 has 13 amino acids. The germline CDR1 and CDR2 sequences are SGHKS and YYEKEE (reference sequence). The V end lost 1 base, the J end lost 5 bases, and 7 bases lay between the germline ends.

The CDR3 sequence is CASSQDETIGELFF. CDR3 coding DNA: TGCGCCAGCAGCCAAGATGAGACGATCGGGGAGCTGTTTTTT. The genes are TRBV4-1 and TRBJ2-2; D is unclear. Germline CDR1 reads MGHRA; CDR2 reads YSYEKL. Trimming took off 0 bases at V and 7 bases at J, with 9 bases between the two ends. The length of the CDR3 is 14 residues.

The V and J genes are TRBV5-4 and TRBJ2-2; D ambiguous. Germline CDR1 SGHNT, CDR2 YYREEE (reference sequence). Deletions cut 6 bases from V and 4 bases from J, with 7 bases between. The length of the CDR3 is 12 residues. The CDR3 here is CASTSATGELFF. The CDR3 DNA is TGTGCCAGCACCTCGGCCACCGGGGAGCTGTTTTTT. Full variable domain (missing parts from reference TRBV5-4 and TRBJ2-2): ETGVTQSPTHLIKTRGQQVTLRCSSQSGHNTVSWYQQALGQGPQFIFQYYREEENGRGNFPPRFSGLQFPNYSSELNVNALELDDSALYLCASTSATGELFFGEGSRLTVL.

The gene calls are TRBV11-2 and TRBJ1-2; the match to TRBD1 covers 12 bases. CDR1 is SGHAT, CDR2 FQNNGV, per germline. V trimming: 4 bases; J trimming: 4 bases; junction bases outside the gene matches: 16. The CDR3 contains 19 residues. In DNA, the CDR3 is TGTGCCAGCAGCTACGGGACAGGGGGCGCCCGTTCTAGGGGCTATGGCTACACCTTC. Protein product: CASSYGTGGARSRGYGYTF.